Shown below are 10 T cell receptor beta chains from a single sample sequenced in a study of T cell repertoires in cytomegalovirus infection. These TCRs' antigens remain unknown. TCRdb independently ran MiXCR on the reads; one entry per CDR3 protein. This table has 600,000 to 700,000 distinct CDR3 sequences, around a third appearing once. Sequencing was performed on cultured PBMCs, taken from culture after CMV antigen stimulation. The receptors come from a human donor in good health (CMV status not recorded). Some clones in this sample may be carry-over from other donors' samples.

This rearrangement joins TRBV7-2 to TRBJ2-7, with 8 bases identical to TRBD2. Germline CDR1 SGHTA, CDR2 FQGNSA. There are 15 residues in the CDR3. The ends lost 1 base at V and 4 bases at J; junction bases unmatched: 6. In DNA, the CDR3 is TGTGCCAGCAGCTTAGGACCGGGGGGGAGGTACGAGCAGTACTTC. It yields the protein CASSLGPGGRYEQYF.

Concerning this clonotype: One junction end disagrees with the germline gene, perhaps due to a read error. This sequence joins TRBV14 and TRBJ2-5, with D possibly being TRBD1 or TRBD2 (5 bases each). Germline-derived CDR1 and CDR2 are SGHDN and FVKESK. The CDR3 extends over 14 amino acids. The CDR3 coding sequence is TGTGCCAGCAGCCATACGGTTGTCCGGGACGAAAAGAACTTC. It translates to CASSHTVVRDEKNF.

This clonotype was seen more than once but under ten times. The chain recombines TRBV11-2 with TRBJ1-4; D uncertain. V lost 5 bases and J 3 bases, leaving 16 bases between the germline ends. The germline V gene has CDR1 SGHAT and CDR2 FQNNGV. The CDR3 has 16 amino acids. This chain's CDR3 is CASSPISGRANEKLFF. The DNA of the CDR3 is TGTGCCAGCAGCCCAATTTCCGGGAGAGCTAATGAAAAACTGTTTTTT.

CDR3 sequence (DNA): TGTGCCTCAAGCATGGCGCTGAACACTGAAGCTTTCTTT. This encodes CASSMALNTEAFF. This chain connects TRBV7-8 to TRBJ1-1; D ambiguous. V was cut by 11 bases and J by 0 bases, with 13 bases left in between. Per the germline V gene, CDR1 is SGHVS and CDR2 is FQNEAQ. CDR3 length: 13 residues.

V gene TRBV7-8 combines with J gene TRBJ2-2, with 9 positions matching TRBD1. Germline lookup yields CDR1 SGHVS and CDR2 FQNEAQ. The V segment lost 6 bases and the J segment 5 bases; nucleotides outside the gene matches: 7. CDR3 length equals 15 residues. DNA for the CDR3: TGTGCCAGCAGATTCCGGGACAGGGTTACCGGGGAGCTGTTTTTT. Its translation: CASRFRDRVTGELFF.

The chain carries TRBV11-2 and TRBJ1-5, with unresolved D. CDR1 and CDR2 (germline): SGHAT, FQNNGV. The CDR3 extends over 17 amino acids. The V and J ends lost 1 base and 4 bases respectively, with 17 bases between them. CDR3 loop: CASSLGAGGFGNQPQHF. In DNA form, the CDR3 reads TGTGCCAGCAGCTTAGGGGCAGGCGGGTTTGGGAATCAGCCCCAGCATTTT.

The J gene is TRBJ2-6, the V gene TRBV7-2, with D possibly being TRBD1 (5 bases). The V gene's germline CDR1 is SGHTA and CDR2 FQGNSA. CDR3 length: 14 residues. Trimming removed 5 bases from V and 4 bases from J, with 9 bases in between. CDR3 DNA: TGTGCCAGCAGCATCGACAGAGGGGCCAACGTCCTGACTTTC. Amino acid sequence: CASSIDRGANVLTF.

This clonotype was picked up a small number of times. The chain carries TRBV15 and TRBJ2-1; 9 nucleotides align to TRBD1. CDR1 and CDR2 from the germline V gene are LNHNV and YYDKDF (reference sequence). The junction had 8 bases not matched to a gene; V was cut back by 3 bases and J by 8 bases. CDR3 length equals 15 residues. DNA of the CDR3: TGTGCCACCAGCAGGAGAGGGACAGGGTTGGATGAGCAGTTCTTC. Its translation is CATSRRGTGLDEQFF.

This clonotype was recorded once. This chain links TRBV6-6 with TRBJ2-3; D is unresolved. This CDR3 has 14 residues. Germline V lookup: CDR1 MNHNY, CDR2 SVGAGI (reference sequence). Trimming shortened V by 2 bases and J by 0 bases, and 6 bases separated the two germline ends. The CDR3 DNA reads TGTGCCAGCAGTTACGTTTATAGCACAGATACGCAGTATTTT. Translation: CASSYVYSTDTQYF.

Ten or more counts support this clonotype. This sequence joins TRBV6-2 or TRBV6-3 and TRBJ2-5; 13 bases are a match to TRBD2. Trimming removed 4 bases from V and 4 bases from J; junction bases left unmatched: 3. There are 15 residues in the CDR3. Looked up from germline, CDR1 is MNHEY and CDR2 is SVGEGT. CDR3 loop: CASSWTSGSGETQYF. In nucleotides, the CDR3 is TGTGCCAGCAGTTGGACTAGCGGGAGTGGAGAGACCCAGTACTTC.